These 9 T cell receptor beta chains originate from one sample sequenced in a study of shared clonotypes between healthy human individuals. Measured with immunoSEQ multiplex PCR; TCRdb has only the in-frame clones, and not every one. The table shows more than 850,000 clones, with approximately 80% occurring only once. Source material: memory CD4+ T cells from PBMCs. Subset reported: CD45RA-negative fraction. The receptors shown here come from a man aged 18 to 30 in good health. Some clones in this sample may be carry-over from other donors' samples.

The chain is built from TRBV10-3 and TRBJ1-4; D ambiguous. Per germline, CDR1 ENHRY and CDR2 SYGVKD. CDR3 length equals 12 residues. The V gene lost 3 bases and the J gene lost 4 bases, with 3 bases spanning the gap. The CDR3 here is CAISENNEKLFF. As DNA, the CDR3 is TGTGCCATCAGTGAAAATAATGAAAAACTGTTTTTT.

The chain is built from TRBV30 and TRBJ1-2; D call uncertain. This CDR3 is built from 11 residues. Trimming shortened V by 5 bases and J by 8 bases, and 12 bases separated the two germline ends. Germline CDR1 GTSNPN, CDR2 SVGIG (reference sequence). The CDR3 here is CAWLFRSGYTF. The CDR3 DNA sequence: TGTGCCTGGCTATTCAGGAGCGGCTACACCTTC.

The chain links TRBV27 to TRBJ2-1; 9 nucleotides agree with TRBD2. Germline CDR1 and CDR2: MNHEY and SMNVEV (reference sequence). V lost 6 bases to trimming and J lost 6 bases; unmatched junction nucleotides: 9. The CDR3 length is 15 residues. CDR3 in amino acids: CASSLRLAEGNEQFF. In nucleotides, the CDR3 is TGTGCCAGCAGCCTAAGACTAGCGGAGGGCAATGAGCAGTTCTTC.

The table lists this clone with a few counts. Other DNA variants within this sample encode the same CDR3. This rearrangement joins TRBV18 to TRBJ2-7, with D unresolved. There are 12 residues in the CDR3. Germline lookup yields CDR1 KGHSH and CDR2 LQKENI. V lost 3 bases and J lost 6, with 9 bases in between. CDR3 nucleotide sequence: TGTGCCAGCTCACCCCCAGGTGGCGAGCAGTACTTC. Its protein is CASSPPGGEQYF.

The chain links TRBV2 to TRBJ2-1; D perhaps matches TRBD1 (6 bases). The CDR3 covers 15 residues. Germline CDR1 reads SNHLY; CDR2 reads FYNNEI. V was clipped by 5 bases and J by 0 bases, with 11 bases between them. The DNA for the CDR3 is TGTGCCAGCAGTAGGGACAAGAGCTCCTACAATGAGCAGTTCTTC. This gives the protein CASSRDKSSYNEQFF.

The chain employs TRBV9 and TRBJ2-2, with 7 positions matching TRBD2. The germline gives CDR1 SGDLS, CDR2 YYNGEE. The CDR3 sequence is 15 residues long. The V and J ends lost 4 bases and 8 bases, in that order; junction bases with no gene match: 11. CDR3: CASSSPGTTRGELFF. The CDR3 DNA sequence: TGTGCCAGCAGCTCCCCGGGGACTACCAGGGGGGAGCTGTTTTTT.

This sequence joins TRBV6-1 and TRBJ2-1, with D perhaps matching TRBD1 (5 bases). The CDR3 covers 16 residues. V lost 3 bases, J lost 1 base, and 13 bases lay in between. Germline V gene sequence: CDR1 MNHNS, CDR2 SASEGT. The CDR3, as DNA: TGTGCCAGCAGTGAGAGAGGTAGGGGTTCCTACAATGAGCAGTTCTTC. As protein: CASSERGRGSYNEQFF.

This clone was picked up a small number of times. This chain joins TRBV5-1 and TRBJ1-1; maybe TRBD1 (5 bases). From germline, CDR1 is SGHRS and CDR2 YFSETQ. The CDR3 length is 17 residues. V lost 5 bases, J lost 6 bases, and 26 bases lay in between. The CDR3 DNA reads as TGCGCCAGCAGATCGGAATCCGGGACGCCAAGCGTGGCTGAAGCTTTCTTT. Translating it yields CASRSESGTPSVAEAFF.

The chain couples TRBV6-5 to TRBJ2-1, with 9 bases that match TRBD2. CDR1 and CDR2 (germline): MNHEY, SVGAGI. After removal of 4 bases from V and 4 bases from J, the junction contained 2 bases not matched to a gene. The CDR3 runs to 14 residues. The CDR3 nucleotides are TGTGCCAGCAGTTCTAGCGGGATTTACAATGAGCAGTTCTTC. This encodes CASSSSGIYNEQFF.